This T cell receptor beta chain was retrieved from a study of shared clonotypes between healthy human individuals. Measured with immunoSEQ multiplex PCR; TCRdb has only the in-frame clones, and not every one. This table holds some 2,000,000 clones, 90% to 95% found once. There are 12 residues in the CDR3. CDR1 GTSNPN and CDR2 SVGIG come from the germline V gene (reference sequence). V shed 3 bases, J shed 4 bases, and the junction held 3 bases outside the gene matches. V and J are TRBV30 and TRBJ2-7; TRBD1 matches 7 bases. This TCR derives from a man between 18 and 35 years old in good health. The sequencing sample was made of naive CD4+ T cells sorted from blood. Stated subset: CD45RA+ positively selected. CDR3 DNA sequence: TGTGCCTGGAGGACAGGGTGGTACGAGCAGTACTTC. This encodes CAWRTGWYEQYF.